This T cell receptor (beta chain) is from a study of cytomegalovirus exposure and HLA in healthy donors. Findings and limits, study-wide: What a later analysis reportedly showed was that an Asian-associated ancestry cluster had fewer N-insertions than the roughly 670-donor mean. A later analysis revealed that TCR association rates differed between HLA loci, peaking at DRB1 and bottoming out at HLA-C.

Turning to this clone: Its matching antigen is unknown.

Primers: 60 Vbeta forward and 13 Jbeta reverse. The repertoire was sequenced with immunoSEQ multiplex PCR; TCRdb's copy has only in-frame clones and lacks some. The sample records 150,000 to 200,000 clones, about three quarters being singletons. Trimming took 1 base from V and 1 from J, leaving 7 bases between them. CDR3 size: 14 residues. Germline-derived CDR1 and CDR2 are MNHNY and SVGAGI (reference sequence). The sequencing sample was made of PBMCs. V and J are TRBV6-6 and TRBJ1-1; TRBD1 might be the D (5 bases). The source is a middle-aged woman in good health and CMV-seronegative. The CDR3, as DNA: TGTGCCAGCAGTTACTTCGACAGGAACACTGAAGCTTTCTTT. Its translation: CASSYFDRNTEAFF.